This entry is about one TCR beta chain. This receptor's antigen is unknown. The record has no base qualities; no much larger clone is one base away. The data stem from a study of blood T cells in healthy people across ages (dated by TCRdb to between 2015 and 2017). As for the study more broadly: Template switching captured roughly one uniquely barcoded TCR beta cDNA molecule per two T cells in model experiments. The study measured age-related changes in TCR beta repertoire diversity using deep sequencing normalized with unique cDNA molecular identifiers. Four age groups were formed from the donors: young (average 16 years), middle-aged (around 40), aged (around 62) and long-lived (less than 85). Donors of different ages were randomly distributed across sequencing lanes to avoid experimental bias. The study analyzed two additional independent replicas of 1 million unique cDNA reads from the same blood draw for two donors, one aged 18 to 30 and one aged 80 or older.

Systemically healthy Caucasian individuals from Russia, around 38 in total and aged about 6 to 95 years, were included as donors. Each donor gave 8 to 10 milliliters of peripheral blood, drawn into EDTA-treated Vacutainer tubes. PBMCs were isolated by Ficoll-Paque density-gradient centrifugation, with at least 6 million obtained per sample. Trizol reagent was used to extract total RNA from the PBMCs, yielding at least 5 micrograms per sample. For every donor, an aliquot of PBMCs went through flow cytometry to measure the percentages of naive CD45RAhigh/CD27high T cells. V and J lose 4 bases and 6 bases, and a span of 19 bases separates them. Reading from cysteine to phenylalanine, the CDR3 counts 16 amino acids. The sequence is cut down to CDR3 DNA, 48 bases in frame from base 1. CDR1 is given as MNHEY and CDR2 as SMNVEV, both from the germline V gene (reference sequence). The library relied on 5' RACE. A second about 7 to 12 cycle PCR used a sample-barcoded 5' primer and a J-beta primer mix. A template-switch 5' adaptor carrying 12 random nucleotides introduced a unique molecular identifier onto each TCR beta cDNA molecule. Each sample yielded at least 3 million CDR3-containing paired-end reads. The Mint cDNA synthesis kit, primed by a TRBC-specific oligonucleotide, was used to synthesize first-strand cDNA from all RNA. After uracil-DNA glycosylase treatment, a first 18-cycle PCR used universal primers M1SS and BC2_uni_R on all cDNA. Per the original workflow: Normalization of each sample was performed by random selection of 1 million high-quality reads, each carrying a distinct molecular identifier. Reads with shared molecular identifiers were discarded instead of being binned into consensus sequences. MiTCR, run with a Q25 quality threshold and the strictest error-elimination algorithm, handled CDR3 identification, clonotype clustering and error correction. A nonparametric unseen species model using Euler transformation provided a lower-bound estimate of total TCR beta diversity. TCRdb took the public reads, trimmed them with fastp at Q25, ran MiXCR for clone calling and kept in-frame beta chains. Each record represents a unique CDR3 protein, reported with the most common genes and DNA among its rows. The V and J calls here are based on TCRdb, not the publication. Across this sample there are 1.5 million to 2 million distinct CDR3 sequences, with roughly two fifths seen only once. The ten largest make up more than 20% of the sample.

Study-level results and caveats: Because donor CMV infection status was unknown, age-related changes in expanded clonotypes were potentially confounded. As age increased, observed TCR beta diversity per million T cells dropped in a roughly linear way, and a significant reduction was already evident by age around 41. The long-lived group showed more naive CD4+ T cells, fewer expanded clones and increased TCR diversity than the aged group, suggesting age selection. The percentage of naive T cells measured by flow cytometry correlated strongly with observed TCR beta diversity. Bulk unsorted PBMC profiling prevented conclusive comparison of naive and antigen-experienced compartments. Estimates of total diversity from one million sequenced T cells were regarded as lower bounds and underestimates.

The receptor's source is a human donor in good health. The sequenced sample consisted of blood. The sequence is built from TRBV27 and TRBJ2-1; the D gene assignment is ambiguous. The DNA sequence follows: TGTGCCAGCAGTTCCGTCCGGAGTGTGGCCCCCAATGAGCAGTTCTTC. Its protein product is CASSSVRSVAPNEQFF.